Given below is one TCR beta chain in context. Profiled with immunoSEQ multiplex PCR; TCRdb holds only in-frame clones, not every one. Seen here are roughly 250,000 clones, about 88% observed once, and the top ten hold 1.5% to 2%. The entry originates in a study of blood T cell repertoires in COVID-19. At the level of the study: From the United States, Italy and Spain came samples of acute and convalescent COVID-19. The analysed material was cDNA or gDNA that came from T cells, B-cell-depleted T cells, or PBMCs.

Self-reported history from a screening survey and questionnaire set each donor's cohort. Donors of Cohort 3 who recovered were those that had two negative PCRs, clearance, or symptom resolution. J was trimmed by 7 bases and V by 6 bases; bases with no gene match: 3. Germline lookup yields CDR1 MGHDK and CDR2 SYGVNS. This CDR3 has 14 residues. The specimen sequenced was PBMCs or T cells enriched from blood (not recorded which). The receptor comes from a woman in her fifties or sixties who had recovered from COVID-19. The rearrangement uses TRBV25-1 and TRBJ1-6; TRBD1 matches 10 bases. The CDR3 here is CASSPGQGNSPLHF. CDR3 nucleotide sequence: TGTGCCAGCAGCCCGGGACAGGGGAATTCACCCCTCCACTTT.